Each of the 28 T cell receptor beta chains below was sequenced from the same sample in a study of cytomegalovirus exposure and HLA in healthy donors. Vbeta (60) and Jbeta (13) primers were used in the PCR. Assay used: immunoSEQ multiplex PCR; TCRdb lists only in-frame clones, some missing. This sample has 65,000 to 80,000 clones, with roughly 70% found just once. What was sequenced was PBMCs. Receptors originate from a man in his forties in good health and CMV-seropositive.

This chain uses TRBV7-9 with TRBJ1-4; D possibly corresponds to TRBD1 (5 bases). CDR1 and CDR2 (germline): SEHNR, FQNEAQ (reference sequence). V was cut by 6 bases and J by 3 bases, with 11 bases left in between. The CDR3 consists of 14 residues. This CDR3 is CASSPGRANEKLFF. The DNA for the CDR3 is TGTGCCAGCAGTCCAGGGAGGGCTAATGAAAAACTGTTTTTT.

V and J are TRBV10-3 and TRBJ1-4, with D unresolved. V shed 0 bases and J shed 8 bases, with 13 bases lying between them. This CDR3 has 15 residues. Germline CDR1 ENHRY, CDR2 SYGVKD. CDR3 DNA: TGTGCCATCAGTGAGTCGGCCGCGAGCGGAGAAAAACTGTTTTTT. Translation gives CAISESAASGEKLFF.

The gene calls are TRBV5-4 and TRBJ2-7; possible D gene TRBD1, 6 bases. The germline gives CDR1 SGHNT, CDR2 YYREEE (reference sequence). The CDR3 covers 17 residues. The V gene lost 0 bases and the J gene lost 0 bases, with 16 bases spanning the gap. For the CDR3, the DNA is TGTGCCAGCAGCTTGGATTTACAGGGTCCTAGCTCCTACGAGCAGTACTTC. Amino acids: CASSLDLQGPSSYEQYF.

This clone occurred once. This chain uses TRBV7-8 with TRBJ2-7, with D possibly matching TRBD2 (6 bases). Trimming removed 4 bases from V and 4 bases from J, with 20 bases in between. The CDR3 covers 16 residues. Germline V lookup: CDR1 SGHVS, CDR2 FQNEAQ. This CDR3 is CASSYSYSGGAYEQYF. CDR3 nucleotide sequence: TGTGCCAGCAGCTATAGCTACAGCGGAGGGGCTTACGAGCAGTACTTC.

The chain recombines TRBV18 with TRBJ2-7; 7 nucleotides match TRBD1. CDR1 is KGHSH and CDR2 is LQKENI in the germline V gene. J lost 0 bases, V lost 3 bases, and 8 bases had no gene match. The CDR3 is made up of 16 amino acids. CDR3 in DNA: TGTGCCAGCTCACCCGGACAGGCCCTCCTCTCCTACGAGCAGTACTTC. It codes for CASSPGQALLSYEQYF.

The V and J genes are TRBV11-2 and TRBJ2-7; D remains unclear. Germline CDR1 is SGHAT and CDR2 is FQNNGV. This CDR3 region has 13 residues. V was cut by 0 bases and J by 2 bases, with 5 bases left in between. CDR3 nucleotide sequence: TGTGCCAGCAGCTTAGAATACACCTACGAGCAGTACTTC. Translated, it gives CASSLEYTYEQYF.

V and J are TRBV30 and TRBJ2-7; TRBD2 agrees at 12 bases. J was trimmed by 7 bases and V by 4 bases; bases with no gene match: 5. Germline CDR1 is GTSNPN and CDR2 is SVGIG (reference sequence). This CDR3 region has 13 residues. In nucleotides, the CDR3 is TGTGCCTGGATCCTAGCGGGAGGGCGGGAGCAGTACTTC. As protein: CAWILAGGREQYF. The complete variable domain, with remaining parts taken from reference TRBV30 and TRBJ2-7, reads SQTIHQWPATLVQPVGSPLSLECTVEGTSNPNLYWYRQAAGRGLQLLFYSVGIGQISSEVPQNLSASRPQDRQFILSSKKLLLSDSGFYLCAWILAGGREQYFGPGTRLTVT.

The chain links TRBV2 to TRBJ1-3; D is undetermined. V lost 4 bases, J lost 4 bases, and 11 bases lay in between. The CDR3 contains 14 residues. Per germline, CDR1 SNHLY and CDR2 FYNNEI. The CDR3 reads CASSVEGEGNTIYF. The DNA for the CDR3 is TGTGCCAGCAGTGTAGAAGGAGAAGGAAACACCATATATTTT.

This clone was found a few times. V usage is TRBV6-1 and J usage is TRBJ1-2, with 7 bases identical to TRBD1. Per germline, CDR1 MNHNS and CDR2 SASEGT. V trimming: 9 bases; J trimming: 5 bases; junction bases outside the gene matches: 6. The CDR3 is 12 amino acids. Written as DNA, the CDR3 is TGTGCCAGTGTAGGGGGCGGGTATGGCTACACCTTC. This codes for CASVGGGYGYTF.

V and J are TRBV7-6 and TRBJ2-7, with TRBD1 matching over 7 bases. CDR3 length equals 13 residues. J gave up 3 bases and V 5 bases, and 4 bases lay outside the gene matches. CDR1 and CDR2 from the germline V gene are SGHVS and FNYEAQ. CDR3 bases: TGTGCCAGCAGCCGGACAGGTTTCTACGAGCAGTACTTC. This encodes CASSRTGFYEQYF.

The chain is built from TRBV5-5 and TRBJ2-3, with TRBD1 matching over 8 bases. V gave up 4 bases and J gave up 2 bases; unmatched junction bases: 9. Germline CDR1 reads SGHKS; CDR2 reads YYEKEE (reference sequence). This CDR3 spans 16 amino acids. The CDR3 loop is CASSDETGAYTDTQYF. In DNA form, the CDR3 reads TGTGCCAGCAGCGACGAGACAGGGGCCTACACAGATACGCAGTATTTT.

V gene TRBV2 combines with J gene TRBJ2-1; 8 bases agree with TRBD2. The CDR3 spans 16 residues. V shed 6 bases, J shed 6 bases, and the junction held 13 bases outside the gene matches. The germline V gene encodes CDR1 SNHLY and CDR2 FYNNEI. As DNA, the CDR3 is TGTGCCAGCAGGGAACCAAGGACTAGCTCAAGCAATGAGCAGTTCTTC. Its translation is CASREPRTSSSNEQFF.

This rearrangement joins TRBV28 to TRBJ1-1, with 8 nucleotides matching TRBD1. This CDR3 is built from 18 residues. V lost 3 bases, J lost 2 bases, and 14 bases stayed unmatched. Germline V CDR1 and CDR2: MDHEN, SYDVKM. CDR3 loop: CASSFPYGTGAQNTEAFF. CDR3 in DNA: TGTGCCAGCAGTTTTCCGTATGGGACAGGAGCCCAAAACACTGAAGCTTTCTTT.

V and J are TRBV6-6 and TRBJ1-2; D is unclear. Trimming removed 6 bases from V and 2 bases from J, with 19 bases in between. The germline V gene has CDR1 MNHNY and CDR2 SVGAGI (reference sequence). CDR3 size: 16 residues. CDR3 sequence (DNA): TGTGCCAGCAGAAGATTGGACGGGGAGGGAAACTATGGCTACACCTTC. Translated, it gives CASRRLDGEGNYGYTF.

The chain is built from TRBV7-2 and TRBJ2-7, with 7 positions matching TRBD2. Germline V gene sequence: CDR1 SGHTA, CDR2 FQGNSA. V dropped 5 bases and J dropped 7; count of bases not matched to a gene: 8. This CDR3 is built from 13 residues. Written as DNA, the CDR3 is TGTGCCAGCAGCAACGGACTAGGGCGGGAGCAGTACTTC. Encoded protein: CASSNGLGREQYF.

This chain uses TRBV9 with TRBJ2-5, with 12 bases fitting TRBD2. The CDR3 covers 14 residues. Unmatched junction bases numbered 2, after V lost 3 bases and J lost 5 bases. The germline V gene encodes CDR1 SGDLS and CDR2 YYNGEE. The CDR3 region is CASSELAGGETQYF. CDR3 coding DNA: TGTGCCAGCAGCGAACTAGCGGGAGGTGAGACCCAGTACTTC.

CDR3 amino acids: CASSYSTGGELFF. The DNA of the CDR3 is TGTGCCAGCAGTTACTCTACGGGGGGGGAGCTGTTTTTT. The chain recombines TRBV6-6 with TRBJ2-2, with D possibly being TRBD2 (5 bases). V was shortened by 0 bases and J by 8 bases, with 7 bases between the two germline ends. The germline V gene encodes CDR1 MNHNY and CDR2 SVGAGI (reference sequence). This CDR3 is 13 amino acids long.

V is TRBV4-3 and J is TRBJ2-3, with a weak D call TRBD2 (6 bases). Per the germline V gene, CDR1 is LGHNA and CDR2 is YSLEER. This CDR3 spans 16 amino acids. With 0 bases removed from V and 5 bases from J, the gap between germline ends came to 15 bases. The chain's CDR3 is CASSQETGLQGDTQYF. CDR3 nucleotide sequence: TGCGCCAGCAGCCAAGAAACGGGACTTCAAGGAGATACGCAGTATTTT.

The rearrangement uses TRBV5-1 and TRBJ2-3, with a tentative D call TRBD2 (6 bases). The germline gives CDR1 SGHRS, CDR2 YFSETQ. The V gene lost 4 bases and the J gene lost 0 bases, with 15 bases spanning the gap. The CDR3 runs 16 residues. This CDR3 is CASSAISGSSTDTQYF. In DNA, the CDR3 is TGCGCCAGCAGCGCCATTAGCGGATCTAGCACAGATACGCAGTATTTT. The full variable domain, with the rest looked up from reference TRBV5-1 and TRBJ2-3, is KAGVTQTPRYLIKTRGQQVTLSCSPISGHRSVSWYQQTPGQGLQFLFEYFSETQRNKGNFPGRFSGRQFSNSRSEMNVSTLELGDSALYLCASSAISGSSTDTQYFGPGTRLTVL.

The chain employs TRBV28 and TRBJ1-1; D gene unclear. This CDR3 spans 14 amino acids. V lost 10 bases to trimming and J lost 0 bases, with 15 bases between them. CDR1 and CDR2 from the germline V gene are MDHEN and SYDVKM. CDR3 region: CATLDWVVNTEAFF. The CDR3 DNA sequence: TGTGCCACCCTTGACTGGGTAGTGAACACTGAAGCTTTCTTT.

In DNA form, the CDR3 reads TGTGCCAGCAGCCGACTAGCTCGACAGGCTCCTACCTACGAGCAGTACTTC. It translates to CASSRLARQAPTYEQYF. V gene TRBV11-3 combines with J gene TRBJ2-5; D possibly corresponds to TRBD2 (7 bases). Matching the DNA end better, TRBJ2-7 makes the J call doubtful. Germline V gene lookup returns CDR1 SGHNT and CDR2 YENEEA. The CDR3 is 17 residues long.

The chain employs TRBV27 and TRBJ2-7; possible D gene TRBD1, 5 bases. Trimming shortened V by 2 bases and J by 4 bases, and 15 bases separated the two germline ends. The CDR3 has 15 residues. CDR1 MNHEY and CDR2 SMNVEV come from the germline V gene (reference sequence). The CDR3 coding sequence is TGTGCCAGCAGTTTAGGGCAGGGCTTTCCTTACGAGCAGTACTTC. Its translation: CASSLGQGFPYEQYF.

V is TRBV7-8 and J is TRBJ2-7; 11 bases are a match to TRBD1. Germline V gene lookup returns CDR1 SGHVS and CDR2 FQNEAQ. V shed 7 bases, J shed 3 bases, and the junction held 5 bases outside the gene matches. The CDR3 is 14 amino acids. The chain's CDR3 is CASNPGTGGYEQYF. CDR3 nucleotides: TGTGCCAGCAACCCCGGGACAGGGGGCTACGAGCAGTACTTC.

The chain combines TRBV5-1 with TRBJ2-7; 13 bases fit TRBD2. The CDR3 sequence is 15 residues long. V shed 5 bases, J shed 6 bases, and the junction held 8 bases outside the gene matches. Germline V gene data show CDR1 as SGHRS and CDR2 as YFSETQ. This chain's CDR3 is CASSPPGLAGIEQYF. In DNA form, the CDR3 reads TGCGCCAGCAGTCCACCGGGACTAGCGGGAATCGAGCAGTACTTC.

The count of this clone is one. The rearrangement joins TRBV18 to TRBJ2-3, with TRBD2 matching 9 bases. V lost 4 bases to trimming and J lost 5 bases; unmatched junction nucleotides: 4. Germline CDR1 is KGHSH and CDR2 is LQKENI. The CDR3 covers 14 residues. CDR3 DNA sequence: TGTGCCAGCTCACTAGCGGGAGTGCAAGATACGCAGTATTTT. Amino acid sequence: CASSLAGVQDTQYF.

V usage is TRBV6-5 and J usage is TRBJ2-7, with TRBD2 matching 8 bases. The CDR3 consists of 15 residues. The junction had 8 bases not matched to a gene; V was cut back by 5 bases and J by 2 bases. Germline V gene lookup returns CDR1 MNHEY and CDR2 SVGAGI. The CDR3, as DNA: TGTGCCAGCAGTGTCACCGGGGGGGTTACCTACGAGCAGTACTTC. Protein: CASSVTGGVTYEQYF.

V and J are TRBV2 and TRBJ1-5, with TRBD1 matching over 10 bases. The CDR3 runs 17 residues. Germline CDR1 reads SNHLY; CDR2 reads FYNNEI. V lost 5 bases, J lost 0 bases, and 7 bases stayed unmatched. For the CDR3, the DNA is TGTGCCAGCAGTCCGGGACAGGGGTTATATAGCAATCAGCCCCAGCATTTT. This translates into CASSPGQGLYSNQPQHF.

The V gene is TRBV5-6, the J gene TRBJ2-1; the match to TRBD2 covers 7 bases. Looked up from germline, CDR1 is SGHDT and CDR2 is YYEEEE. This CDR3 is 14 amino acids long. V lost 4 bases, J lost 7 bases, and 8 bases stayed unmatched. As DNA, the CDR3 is TGTGCCAGCAGCATGGTGGCGGGAGCTAATGAGCAGTTCTTC. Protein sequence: CASSMVAGANEQFF.